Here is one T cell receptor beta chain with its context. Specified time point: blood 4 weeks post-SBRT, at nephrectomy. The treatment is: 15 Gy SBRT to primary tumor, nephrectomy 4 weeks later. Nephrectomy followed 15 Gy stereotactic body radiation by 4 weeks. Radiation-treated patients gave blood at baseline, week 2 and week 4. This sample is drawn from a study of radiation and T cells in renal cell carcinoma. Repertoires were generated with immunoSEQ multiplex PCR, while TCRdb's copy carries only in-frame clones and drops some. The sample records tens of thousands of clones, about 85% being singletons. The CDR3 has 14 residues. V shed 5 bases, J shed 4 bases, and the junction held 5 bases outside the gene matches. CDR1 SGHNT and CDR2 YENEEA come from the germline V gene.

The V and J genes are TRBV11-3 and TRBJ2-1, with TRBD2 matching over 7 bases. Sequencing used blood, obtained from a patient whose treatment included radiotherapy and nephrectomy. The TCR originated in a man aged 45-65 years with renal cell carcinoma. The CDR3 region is CASSLMGGYNEQFF. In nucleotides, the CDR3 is TGTGCCAGCAGCCTTATGGGGGGGTACAATGAGCAGTTCTTC.